Each of the 21 T cell receptor beta chains below was sequenced from the same sample in a study of T cells in Graves' hyperthyroidism and ophthalmopathy. TCR beta CDR3 region amplification was performed from RNA transcripts. The HTBI primer set drove a first-round RT-PCR of the TCR CDR3. In TCRdb, the multiplex PCR reads were re-called with MiXCR into one record per CDR3 protein. The table lists hundreds of thousands of distinct CDR3 sequences, over 11% of them singletons. The sample consisted of blood. All receptors come from a woman younger than 45 with Graves' hyperthyroidism that later progressed to Graves' ophthalmopathy.

This clonotype was seen repeatedly, ten times or more. The chain employs TRBV11-3 and TRBJ2-1; D call uncertain. CDR1 is SGHNT and CDR2 is YENEEA in the germline V gene. V was trimmed by 5 bases and J by 4 bases, leaving 12 bases between them. The CDR3 covers 14 residues. The CDR3 is CASSPPPYYNEQFF. The DNA of the CDR3 is TGTGCCAGCAGCCCCCCGCCGTATTACAATGAGCAGTTCTTC.

This clonotype was detected many times. The rearrangement joins TRBV2 to TRBJ1-5; 7 bases line up with TRBD1. CDR3 length equals 18 residues. V shed 6 bases and J 2 bases; nucleotides not matched to a gene: 16. Germline assignment: CDR1 SNHLY and CDR2 FYNNEI. The CDR3 DNA follows: TGTGCCAGCAGGAGCCAGACAGGGCGGTTAAGTGGCAATCAGCCCCAGCATTTT. It is translated as CASRSQTGRLSGNQPQHF.

This clonotype was seen many times. The chain employs TRBV2 and TRBJ1-1; D gene uncertain. V lost 4 bases, J lost 4 bases, and 10 bases lay in between. Germline-derived CDR1 and CDR2 are SNHLY and FYNNEI. This CDR3 comprises 13 residues. The chain's CDR3 is CASSAPGPTEAFF. The CDR3 DNA follows: TGTGCCAGCAGTGCTCCAGGCCCCACTGAAGCTTTCTTT.

This clonotype was found many times. Relative to the germline gene, one junction end is altered; a read error may explain this. This chain joins TRBV20-1 and TRBJ2-3, with 9 nucleotides matching TRBD2. The CDR3 length is 15 residues. CDR1 is DFQATT and CDR2 is SNEGSKA in the germline V gene (reference sequence). In nucleotides, the CDR3 is TGCAGTGCTATCAGCGGGAGGTCTGACACACATACGCAGTATTTT. Protein product: CSAISGRSDTHTQYF.

This clonotype has at least ten counts. The genes are TRBV5-1 and TRBJ1-1; possible D gene TRBD1, 5 bases. The CDR3 is 14 amino acids. V lost 4 bases to trimming and J lost 8 bases, with 18 bases between them. Germline CDR1 SGHRS, CDR2 YFSETQ. The CDR3 region is CASSIGTGIREAFF. As DNA, the CDR3 is TGCGCCAGCAGCATTGGGACGGGCATCCGGGAAGCTTTCTTT.

V and J are TRBV6-2 or TRBV6-3 and TRBJ2-1; 11 nucleotides agree with TRBD2. After removal of 7 bases from V and 4 bases from J, the junction contained 9 bases not matched to a gene. The germline V gene encodes CDR1 MNHEY and CDR2 SVGEGT. The CDR3 spans 16 residues. CDR3 nucleotide sequence: TGTGCCAGCACCACACGGGGGACTAGCGGTTACAATGAGCAGTTCTTC. Encoded protein: CASTTRGTSGYNEQFF.

This clonotype has a count of ten or more. This rearrangement joins TRBV3-1 to TRBJ1-2, with D uncertain. The V end lost 1 base, the J end lost 4 bases, and 4 bases lay between the germline ends. CDR3 length: 12 amino acids. Germline V CDR1 and CDR2: LGHDT, YNNKEL (reference sequence). CDR3 in DNA: TGTGCCAGCAGCCAAGCGGGCTATGGCTACACCTTC. Translated: CASSQAGYGYTF. The full variable domain, completed using reference TRBV3-1 and TRBJ1-2, is DTAVSQTPKYLVTQMGNDKSIKCEQNLGHDTMYWYKQDSKKFLKIMFSYNNKELIINETVPNRFSPKSPDKAHLNLHINSLELGDSAVYFCASSQAGYGYTFGSGTRLTVV.

The chain recombines TRBV20-1 with TRBJ2-3, with 13 bases aligning to TRBD2. The CDR3 has 17 amino acids. Per germline, CDR1 DFQATT and CDR2 SNEGSKA (reference sequence). Germline trimming cut 5 bases from V and 3 bases from J; bases unmatched to any gene: 11. The CDR3 here is CSAVPGLAGRGTDTQYF. In DNA, the CDR3 is TGCAGTGCTGTCCCGGGACTAGCGGGGAGGGGGACAGATACGCAGTATTTT.

The sample holds many counts of this clonotype. CDR3 coding DNA: TGTGCCAGCAGTACGCCGGGGGAGACCCAGTACTTC. Translated: CASSTPGETQYF. The chain couples TRBV6-1 to TRBJ2-5; tentatively, D is TRBD2 (5 bases). V was shortened by 5 bases and J by 5 bases, with 9 bases between the two germline ends. Germline V gene data show CDR1 as MNHNS and CDR2 as SASEGT. The CDR3 totals 12 residues.

This rearrangement joins TRBV25-1 to TRBJ2-3; 7 bases are shared with TRBD2. The CDR3 has 14 residues. The junction had 0 bases not matched to a gene; V was cut back by 3 bases and J by 0 bases. Per germline, CDR1 MGHDK and CDR2 SYGVNS. In DNA, the CDR3 is TGTGCCAGCAGTGATAGCGGGAGCACAGATACGCAGTATTTT. Its protein is CASSDSGSTDTQYF.

This chain joins TRBV7-8 and TRBJ1-2; TRBD1 matches at 7 bases. The CDR3 has 14 amino acids. Germline CDR1 is SGHVS and CDR2 is FQNEAQ. With 5 bases clipped from V and 7 bases from J, the junction kept 10 bases outside the gene matches. CDR3 nucleotides: TGTGCCAGCAGCCAGGGGGGGCGACTCGGTGGCTACACCTTC. Translating it yields CASSQGGRLGGYTF.

The genes are TRBV6-4 and TRBJ1-6; a possible D gene is TRBD1 (5 bases). There are 16 residues in the CDR3. Germline CDR1 reads MRHNA; CDR2 reads SNTAGT. The V gene lost 7 bases and the J gene lost 9 bases, with 22 bases spanning the gap. The CDR3 nucleotides read TGTGCCAGCACCATGACTGGAGGGGAAAAAGGTTCACCCCTCCACTTT. As protein: CASTMTGGEKGSPLHF.

This chain joins TRBV30 and TRBJ2-7, with 9 positions matching TRBD2. V lost 3 bases and J lost 2; bases outside the gene matches: 2. The germline gives CDR1 GTSNPN, CDR2 SVGIG (reference sequence). The CDR3 has 13 amino acids. The CDR3 DNA sequence: TGTGCCTGGAGACTAGCGGGTCCCTACGAGCAGTACTTC. Translation: CAWRLAGPYEQYF.

J is TRBJ2-1 and V is TRBV6-1; D ambiguous. The CDR3 length is 13 residues. Germline V gene lookup returns CDR1 MNHNS and CDR2 SASEGT. V lost 2 bases, J lost 6 bases, and 8 bases lay in between. CDR3 DNA: TGTGCCAGCAGTGAAAGTGGAGTCAATGAGCAGTTCTTC. Translation: CASSESGVNEQFF.

This clonotype was counted many times. The chain combines TRBV6-5 with TRBJ2-3; 10 bases fit TRBD2. CDR1 and CDR2 from the germline V gene are MNHEY and SVGAGI. The CDR3 length is 18 residues. Trimming took 0 bases from V and 7 from J; bases not matched to a gene: 13. The CDR3 DNA sequence: TGTGCCAGCAGTTACTCTCCCCCTCTAGCGGGAGTTGAAAATACGCAGTATTTT. Its protein is CASSYSPPLAGVENTQYF.

This clonotype has ten or more counts. The gene calls are TRBV12-3 or TRBV12-4 and TRBJ1-1, with TRBD1 matching 10 bases. The CDR3 has 18 amino acids. The J segment lost 3 bases and the V segment lost 5 bases, leaving 15 bases of the junction unmatched. CDR3 amino acids: CASSKLSGTGVWYTEAFF. CDR3 in DNA: TGTGCCAGCAGTAAACTCTCCGGGACAGGGGTTTGGTACACTGAAGCTTTCTTT.

This chain links TRBV12-3 or TRBV12-4 with TRBJ2-3, with a possible D match to TRBD2 (6 bases). Trimming stripped 5 bases from V and 10 bases from J, with 22 bases between. This CDR3 has 15 amino acids. CDR3 bases: TGTGCCAGCAGTAACGCGGAGGGCGTCATGGGTGCGCAGTATTTT. This gives the protein CASSNAEGVMGAQYF.

This clonotype has ten or more counts. The genes are TRBV20-1 and TRBJ1-2; D uncertain. The germline V gene encodes CDR1 DFQATT and CDR2 SNEGSKA (reference sequence). V was cut by 0 bases and J by 0 bases, with 14 bases left in between. CDR3 size: 16 residues. CDR3 amino acids: CSARDRTAGPNYGYTF. For the CDR3, the DNA is TGCAGTGCTAGAGATCGGACGGCCGGTCCTAACTATGGCTACACCTTC.

This clonotype was seen only a few times. The V call is TRBV9, the J call TRBJ2-3; TRBD1 matches at 9 bases. V was clipped by 2 bases and J by 3 bases; unmatched bases: 4. Germline V gene lookup returns CDR1 SGDLS and CDR2 YYNGEE. This CDR3 is built from 15 residues. This CDR3 is CASSVGTGRTDTQYF. CDR3 DNA sequence: TGTGCCAGCAGCGTCGGGACAGGGAGAACAGATACGCAGTATTTT.

This clonotype occurred a few times. One junction end does not reproduce the germline sequence, and a read error may be involved. The gene calls are TRBV7-9 and TRBJ1-2; D gene uncertain. The CDR3 is 11 amino acids. Germline CDR1 reads SEHNR; CDR2 reads FQNEAQ (reference sequence). The CDR3 DNA reads as TGCGCCAGCTTTATAATGGATGGCTACACCTTC. Its protein product is CASFIMDGYTF.

There are many counts of this clonotype. The gene calls are TRBV6-1 and TRBJ1-1; D not resolved. The CDR3 is 14 residues long. Germline V gene sequence: CDR1 MNHNS, CDR2 SASEGT. Trimming removed 6 bases from V and 1 base from J, with 12 bases in between. The CDR3 DNA follows: TGTGCCAGCAGAGACCCCAGAGGGAACACTGAAGCTTTCTTT. It specifies CASRDPRGNTEAFF.